This T cell receptor beta chain was sequenced in a study of identical twins. Each CDR3 protein is one row after TCRdb ran MiXCR on the 5' RACE reads. The top ten clones hold around 3% of a sample with approximately 500,000 distinct CDR3 sequences, more than 20% of them seen once. V lost 6 bases, J lost 4 bases, and 4 bases stayed unmatched. This CDR3 spans 14 amino acids. The sample was also reused in another study, on T cells expressing NK-cell markers.

The gene calls are TRBV12-3 or TRBV12-4 and TRBJ1-2, with 11 bases aligning to TRBD1. This receptor was identified in a woman aged 18-35 years in good health. The sequenced sample was CD4+ T cells sorted from blood. In DNA form, the CDR3 reads TGTGCCAGCAGAGGACAGGGGGCCATCTATGGCTACACCTTC. It encodes CASRGQGAIYGYTF.